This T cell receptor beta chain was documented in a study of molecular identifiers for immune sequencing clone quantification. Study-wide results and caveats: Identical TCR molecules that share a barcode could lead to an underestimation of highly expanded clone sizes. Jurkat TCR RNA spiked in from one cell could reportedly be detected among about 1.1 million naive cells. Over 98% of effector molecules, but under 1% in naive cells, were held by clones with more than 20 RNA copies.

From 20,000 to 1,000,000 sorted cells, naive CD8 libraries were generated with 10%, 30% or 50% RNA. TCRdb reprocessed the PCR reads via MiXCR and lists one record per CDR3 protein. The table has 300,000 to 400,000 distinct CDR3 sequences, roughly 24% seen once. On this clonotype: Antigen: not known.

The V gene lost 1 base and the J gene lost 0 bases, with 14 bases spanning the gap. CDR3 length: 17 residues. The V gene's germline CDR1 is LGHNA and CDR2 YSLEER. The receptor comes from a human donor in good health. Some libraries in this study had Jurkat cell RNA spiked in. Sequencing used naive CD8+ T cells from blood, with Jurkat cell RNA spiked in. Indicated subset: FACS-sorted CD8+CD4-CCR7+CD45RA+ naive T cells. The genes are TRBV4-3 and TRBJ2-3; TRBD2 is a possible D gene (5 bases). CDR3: CASSQVWYTGSTDTQYF. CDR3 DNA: TGCGCCAGCAGCCAAGTTTGGTACACGGGGAGCACAGATACGCAGTATTTT.